Listed below are T cell receptor beta chains from one sample, sequenced in a study of cytomegalovirus exposure and HLA in healthy donors. Using immunoSEQ multiplex PCR, the repertoire was profiled, and TCRdb retains in-frame clones only, with some absent. The sample records roughly 180,000 clones, more than 70% being singletons. Input material: PBMCs. The receptor source for this set is a boy between 10 and 17 years old in good health and CMV-seronegative. Each CDR3 is given without its conserved first and last residue. For some rows the clone size is stated as once, few or many, or as a class when expanded; others skip it.

>NA|TRBV29-1|TRBJ2-1
SGDRGKYNEQF
>few|TRBV10-3|TRBJ2-2
AISRGVTGELF
>NA|TRBV28|TRBJ2-3
ASRSGTSGRAGDTQY
>NA|TRBV7-2|TRBJ2-7
ASSQLAGVNEQY
>NA|TRBV10-2|TRBJ2-7
ASSVASGPYEQY
>NA|TRBV5-4|TRBJ1-2
ASSPGGVYGYT
>NA|TRBV19|TRBJ1-1
ASSLTPKTGNTEAF
>few|TRBV28|TRBJ2-7
ASSRSYEQY
>NA|TRBV4-1|TRBJ2-3
ASSQDRFLGQVKDTQY
>NA|TRBV5-4|TRBJ2-5
ASSFSGARETQY
>once|TRBV19|TRBJ2-1
ASSNRAYNEQF
>NA|TRBV5-1|TRBJ1-1
ASSFLANTEAF
>NA|TRBV27|TRBJ2-1
ASSLASYNEQF
>NA|TRBV4-3|TRBJ2-5
ASSPRELAPRQETQY
>NA|TRBV7-9|TRBJ2-7
ASSFAEASYEQY
>NA|TRBV4-2|TRBJ2-3
ASSQVSGTDTQY
>once|TRBV2|TRBJ1-5
ASRGSNQPQH
>few|TRBV2|TRBJ1-1
ASSEALRGQGRL
>NA|TRBV13|TRBJ1-1
ASSSGVNTEAF
>NA|TRBV4-3|TRBJ2-7
ASSQAGQGNEQY
>NA|TRBV7-2|TRBJ1-1
ASSKPKGGSEAF
>NA|TRBV5-6|TRBJ1-2
ASSWGLTRYGYT
>once|TRBV6-5|TRBJ1-2
ASSAPGQHYGYT
>NA|TRBV7-2|TRBJ1-2
ASSLGVRGRADGYT
>NA|TRBV5-4|TRBJ2-5
ASSTKREGQETQY
>few|TRBV5-6|TRBJ1-1
ASSSRSRGTEAF
>NA|TRBV9|TRBJ2-1
ASSVLAGQDNEQF
>NA|TRBV27|TRBJ2-2
ASNRQGAPGELF
>once|TRBV27|TRBJ1-2
ASSPEPTGGFYGYT
>NA|TRBV18|TRBJ2-1
ASSPNNEQF
>NA|TRBV19|TRBJ2-1
ASSSAGAGGPDEQF
>NA|TRBV12-5|TRBJ2-7
ASGPGTYEQY
>NA|TRBV4-1|TRBJ2-1
ATQGLQGGEQF
>NA|TRBV7-9|TRBJ2-1
ASSMRVGGDGNEQF
>NA|TRBV6-5|TRBJ2-7
ASKLSGRALDEQY
>few|TRBV9|TRBJ1-2
ASSGAGAGQGDNYGYT
>once|TRBV6-1|TRBJ1-6
AIRGQGASPLH
>once|TRBV19|TRBJ2-2
ASRLPGQHVTGELF
>NA|TRBV6-1|TRBJ2-3
ASNYQGDSTDTQY
>NA|TRBV5-4|TRBJ2-3
ASSFMRGPTDTQY
>NA|TRBV7-2|TRBJ1-6
ASSSGTRGSPLH
>NA|TRBV10-3|TRBJ1-2
AISERTQANYGYT
>NA|TRBV6-1|TRBJ1-4
ASSETGESEKLF